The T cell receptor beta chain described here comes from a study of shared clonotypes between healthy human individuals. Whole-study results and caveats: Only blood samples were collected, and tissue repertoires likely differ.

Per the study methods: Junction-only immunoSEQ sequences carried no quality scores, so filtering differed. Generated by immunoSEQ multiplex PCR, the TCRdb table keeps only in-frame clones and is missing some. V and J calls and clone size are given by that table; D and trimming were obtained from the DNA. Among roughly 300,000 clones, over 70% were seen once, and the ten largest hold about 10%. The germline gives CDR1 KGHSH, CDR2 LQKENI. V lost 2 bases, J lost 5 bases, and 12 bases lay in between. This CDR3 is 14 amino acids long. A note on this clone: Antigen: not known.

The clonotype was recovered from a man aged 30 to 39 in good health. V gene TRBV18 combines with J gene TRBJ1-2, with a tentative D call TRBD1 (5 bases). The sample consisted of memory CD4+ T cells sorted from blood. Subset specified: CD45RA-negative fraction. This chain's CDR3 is CASSPGDGAYGYTF. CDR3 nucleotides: TGTGCCAGCTCACCAGGGGACGGCGCTTATGGCTACACCTTC.